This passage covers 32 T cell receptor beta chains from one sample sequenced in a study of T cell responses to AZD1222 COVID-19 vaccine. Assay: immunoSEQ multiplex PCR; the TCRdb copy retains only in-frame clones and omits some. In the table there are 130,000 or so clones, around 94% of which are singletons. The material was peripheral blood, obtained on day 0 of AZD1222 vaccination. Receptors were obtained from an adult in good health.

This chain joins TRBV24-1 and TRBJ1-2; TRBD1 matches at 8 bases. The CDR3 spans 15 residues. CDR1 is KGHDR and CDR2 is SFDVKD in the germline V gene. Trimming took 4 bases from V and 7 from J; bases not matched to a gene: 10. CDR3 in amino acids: CATSDPGQGESGYTF. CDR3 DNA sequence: TGTGCCACCAGTGACCCCGGACAGGGAGAATCTGGCTACACCTTC.

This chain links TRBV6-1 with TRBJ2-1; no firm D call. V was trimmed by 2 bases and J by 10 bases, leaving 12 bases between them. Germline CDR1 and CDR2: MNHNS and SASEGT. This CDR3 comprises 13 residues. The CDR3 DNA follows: TGTGCCAGCAGTGAATCCTCCCCCCTAGAGCAGTTCTTC. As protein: CASSESSPLEQFF.

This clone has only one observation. This CDR3 reads CASSSSGPNYNEQFF. The DNA for the CDR3 is TGTGCCAGCAGCTCTAGCGGGCCTAACTACAATGAGCAGTTCTTC. The chain uses TRBV11-2 and TRBJ2-1; TRBD2 matches at 8 bases. This CDR3 spans 15 amino acids. Germline values: CDR1 SGHAT, CDR2 FQNNGV. V shed 4 bases and J 3 bases; nucleotides not matched to a gene: 5. Supplemented by reference TRBV11-2 and TRBJ2-1, the full variable domain reads EAGVAQSPRYKIIEKRQSVAFWCNPISGHATLYWYQQILGQGPKLLIQFQNNGVVDDSQLPKDRFSAERLKGVDSTLKIQPAKLEDSAVYLCASSSSGPNYNEQFFGPGTRLTVL.

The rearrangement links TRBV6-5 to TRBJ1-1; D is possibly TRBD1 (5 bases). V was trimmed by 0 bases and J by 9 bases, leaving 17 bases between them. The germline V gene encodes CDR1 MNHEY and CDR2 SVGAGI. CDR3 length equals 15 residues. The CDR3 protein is CASSYSKGEGFQAFF. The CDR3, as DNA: TGTGCCAGCAGTTACTCGAAAGGGGAGGGCTTCCAAGCTTTCTTT.

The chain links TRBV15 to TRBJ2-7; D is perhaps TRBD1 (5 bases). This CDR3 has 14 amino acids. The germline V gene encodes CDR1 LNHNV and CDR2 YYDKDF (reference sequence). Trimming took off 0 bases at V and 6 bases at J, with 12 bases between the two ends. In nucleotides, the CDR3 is TGTGCCACCAGCAGAGAGATATTTCAGGGCGAGCAGTACTTC. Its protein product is CATSREIFQGEQYF.

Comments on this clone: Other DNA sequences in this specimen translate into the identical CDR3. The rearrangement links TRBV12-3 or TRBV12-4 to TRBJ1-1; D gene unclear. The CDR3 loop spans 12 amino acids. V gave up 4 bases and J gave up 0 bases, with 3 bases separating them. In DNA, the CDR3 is TGTGCCAGCAGTTCTATGAACACTGAAGCTTTCTTT. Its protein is CASSSMNTEAFF.

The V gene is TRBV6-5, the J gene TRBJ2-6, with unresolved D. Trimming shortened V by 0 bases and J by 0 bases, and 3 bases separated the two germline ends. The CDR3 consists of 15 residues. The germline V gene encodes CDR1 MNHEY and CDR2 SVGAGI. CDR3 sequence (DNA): TGTGCCAGCAGTTACTCAGGCTCTGGGGCCAACGTCCTGACTTTC. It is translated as CASSYSGSGANVLTF.

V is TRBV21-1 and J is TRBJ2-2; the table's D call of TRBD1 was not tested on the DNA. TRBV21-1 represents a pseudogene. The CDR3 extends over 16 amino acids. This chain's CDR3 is CASSLRQGQNTGELFF. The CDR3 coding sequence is TGTGCCAGCAGCTTACGACAGGGGCAGAACACCGGGGAGCTGTTTTTT.

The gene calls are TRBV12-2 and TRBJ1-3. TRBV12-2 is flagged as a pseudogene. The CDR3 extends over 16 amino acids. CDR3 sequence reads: CASREAGGGSGNTIYF. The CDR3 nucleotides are TGTGCAAGTCGCGAAGCGGGTGGGGGCTCTGGAAACACCATATATTTT.

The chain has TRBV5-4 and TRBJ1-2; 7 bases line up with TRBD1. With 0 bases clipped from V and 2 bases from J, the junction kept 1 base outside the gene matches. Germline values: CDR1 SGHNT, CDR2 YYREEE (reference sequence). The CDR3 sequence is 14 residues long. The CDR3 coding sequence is TGTGCCAGCAGCTTGGCGGGACAGAACTATGGCTACACCTTC. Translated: CASSLAGQNYGYTF.

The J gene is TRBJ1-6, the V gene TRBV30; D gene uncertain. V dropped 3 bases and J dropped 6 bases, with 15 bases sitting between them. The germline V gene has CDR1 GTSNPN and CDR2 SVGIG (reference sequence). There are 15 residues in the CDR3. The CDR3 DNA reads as TGTGCCTGGAGAGGCGGCACATTAAGTAATTCACCCCTCCACTTT. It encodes CAWRGGTLSNSPLHF.

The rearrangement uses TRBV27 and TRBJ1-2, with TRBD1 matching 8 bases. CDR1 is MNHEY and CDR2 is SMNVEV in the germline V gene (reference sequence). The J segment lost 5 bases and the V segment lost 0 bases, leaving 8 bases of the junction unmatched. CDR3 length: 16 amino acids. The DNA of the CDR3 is TGTGCCAGCAGTTTATCTCGTGACAGGGGTTATTATGGCTACACCTTC. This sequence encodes CASSLSRDRGYYGYTF.

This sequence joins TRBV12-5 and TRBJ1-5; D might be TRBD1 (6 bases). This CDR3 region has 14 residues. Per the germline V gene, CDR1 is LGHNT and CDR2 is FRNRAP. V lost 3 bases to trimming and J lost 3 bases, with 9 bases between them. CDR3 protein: CASGFQGNNQPQHF. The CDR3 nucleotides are TGTGCTAGTGGTTTCCAGGGGAACAATCAGCCCCAGCATTTT.

The CDR3 here is CASRSGLADNEQFF. DNA of the CDR3: TGCGCCAGCAGATCGGGACTAGCGGACAATGAGCAGTTCTTC. The J gene is TRBJ2-1, the V gene TRBV5-1; 11 bases are shared with TRBD2. The V segment lost 5 bases and the J segment 5 bases; nucleotides outside the gene matches: 3. CDR1 and CDR2 (germline): SGHRS, YFSETQ. CDR3 length: 14 residues.

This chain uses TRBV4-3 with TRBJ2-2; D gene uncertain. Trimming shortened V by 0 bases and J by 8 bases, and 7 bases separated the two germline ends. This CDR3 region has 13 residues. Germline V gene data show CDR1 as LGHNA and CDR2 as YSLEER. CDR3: CASSQERRGELFF. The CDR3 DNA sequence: TGCGCCAGCAGCCAAGAGAGGCGGGGGGAGCTGTTTTTT.

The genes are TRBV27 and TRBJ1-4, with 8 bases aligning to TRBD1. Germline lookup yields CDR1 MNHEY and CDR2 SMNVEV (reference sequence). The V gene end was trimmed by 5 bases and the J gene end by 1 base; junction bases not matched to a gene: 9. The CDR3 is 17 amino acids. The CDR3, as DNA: TGTGCCAGCAGTCCCCTCAGGGGGCTGGGAACTAATGAAAAACTGTTTTTT. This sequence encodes CASSPLRGLGTNEKLFF.

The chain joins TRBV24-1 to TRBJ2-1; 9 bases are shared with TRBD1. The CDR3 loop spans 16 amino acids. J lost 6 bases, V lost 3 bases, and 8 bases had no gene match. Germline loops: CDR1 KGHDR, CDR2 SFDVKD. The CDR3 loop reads CATSDPPGQGSNEQFF. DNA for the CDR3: TGTGCCACCAGTGATCCTCCGGGACAGGGATCCAATGAGCAGTTCTTC.

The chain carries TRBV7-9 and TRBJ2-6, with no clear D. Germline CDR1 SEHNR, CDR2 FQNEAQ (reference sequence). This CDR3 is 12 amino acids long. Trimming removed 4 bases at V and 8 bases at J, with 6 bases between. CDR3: CASSSPSNVLTF. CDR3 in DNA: TGTGCCAGCAGCTCGCCCTCCAACGTCCTGACTTTC.

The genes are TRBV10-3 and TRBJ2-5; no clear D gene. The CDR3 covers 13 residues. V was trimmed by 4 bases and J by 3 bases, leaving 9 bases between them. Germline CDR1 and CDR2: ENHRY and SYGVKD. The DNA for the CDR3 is TGTGCCATCAGTGGTTGGCAGGAAGAGACCCAGTACTTC. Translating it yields CAISGWQEETQYF.

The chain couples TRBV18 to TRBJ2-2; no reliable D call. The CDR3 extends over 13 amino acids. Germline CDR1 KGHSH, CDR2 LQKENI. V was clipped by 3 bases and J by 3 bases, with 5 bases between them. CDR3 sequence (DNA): TGTGCCAGCTCACCGCAGGACACCGGGGAGCTGTTTTTT. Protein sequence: CASSPQDTGELFF.

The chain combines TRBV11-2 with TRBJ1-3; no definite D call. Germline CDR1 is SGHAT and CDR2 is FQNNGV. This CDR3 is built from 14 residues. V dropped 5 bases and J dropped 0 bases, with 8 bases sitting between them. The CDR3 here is CASSPQISGNTIYF. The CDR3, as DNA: TGTGCCAGCAGCCCACAAATCTCTGGAAACACCATATATTTT.

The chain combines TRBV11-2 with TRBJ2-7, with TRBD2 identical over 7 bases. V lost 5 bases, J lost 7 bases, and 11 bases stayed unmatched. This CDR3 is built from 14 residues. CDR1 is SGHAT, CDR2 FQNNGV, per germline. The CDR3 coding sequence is TGTGCCAGCAGCCCCTGGGCCTCGGGGGGTGAGCAGTACGTC. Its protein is CASSPWASGGEQYV.

The CDR3 region is CASSYLGTGTTEAFF. In nucleotides, the CDR3 is TGCGCCAGCAGCTACCTCGGGACAGGGACCACTGAAGCTTTCTTT. V is TRBV5-1 and J is TRBJ1-1; 9 bases line up with TRBD1. The CDR3 has 15 residues. The V gene end was trimmed by 3 bases and the J gene end by 4 bases; junction bases not matched to a gene: 7. Germline values: CDR1 SGHRS, CDR2 YFSETQ.

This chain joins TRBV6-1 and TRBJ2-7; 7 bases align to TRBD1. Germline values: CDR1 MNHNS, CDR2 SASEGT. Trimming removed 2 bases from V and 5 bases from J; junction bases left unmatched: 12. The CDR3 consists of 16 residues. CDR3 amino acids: CASSEREQGPRNEQYV. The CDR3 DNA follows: TGTGCCAGCAGTGAACGGGAACAGGGGCCTCGGAACGAGCAGTACGTC.

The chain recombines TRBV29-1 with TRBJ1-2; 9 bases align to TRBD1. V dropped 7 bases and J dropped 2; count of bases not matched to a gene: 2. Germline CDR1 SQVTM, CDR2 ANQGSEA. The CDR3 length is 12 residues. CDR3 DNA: TGCAGCGCCGGACAGGGGAACTATGGCTACACCTTC. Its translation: CSAGQGNYGYTF. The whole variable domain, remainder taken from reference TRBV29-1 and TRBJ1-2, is SAVISQKPSRDICQRGTSLTIQCQVDSQVTMMFWYRQQPGQSLTLIATANQGSEATYESGFVIDKFPISRPNLTFSTLTVSNMSPEDSSIYLCSAGQGNYGYTFGSGTRLTVV.

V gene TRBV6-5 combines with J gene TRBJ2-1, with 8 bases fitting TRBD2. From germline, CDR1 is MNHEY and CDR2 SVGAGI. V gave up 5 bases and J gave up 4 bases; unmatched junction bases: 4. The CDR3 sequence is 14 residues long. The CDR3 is CASSSGGTYNEQFF. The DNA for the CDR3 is TGTGCCAGCAGTAGCGGGGGAACTTACAATGAGCAGTTCTTC.

In nucleotides, the CDR3 is TGCGCCAGCAGCTCCGGGACTAGCCTCACAGATACGCAGTATTTT. It specifies CASSSGTSLTDTQYF. The genes are TRBV5-1 and TRBJ2-3; TRBD2 agrees at 9 bases. Germline-derived CDR1 and CDR2 are SGHRS and YFSETQ. The V gene end was trimmed by 3 bases and the J gene end by 2 bases; junction bases not matched to a gene: 4. The CDR3 extends over 15 amino acids.

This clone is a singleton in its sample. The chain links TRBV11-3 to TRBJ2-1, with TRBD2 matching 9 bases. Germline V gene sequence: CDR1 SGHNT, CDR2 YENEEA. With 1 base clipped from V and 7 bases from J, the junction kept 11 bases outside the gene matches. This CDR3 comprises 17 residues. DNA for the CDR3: TGTGCCAGCAGCTTAGCCGTCGGCGGGGGGGTAAAAAATGAGCAGTTCTTC. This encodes CASSLAVGGGVKNEQFF.

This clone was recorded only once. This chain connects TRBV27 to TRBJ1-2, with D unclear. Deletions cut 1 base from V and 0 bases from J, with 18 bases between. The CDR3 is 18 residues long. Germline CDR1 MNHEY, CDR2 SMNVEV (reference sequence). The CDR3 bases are TGTGCCAGCAGTTTATATAAAGGAGGGCCGACCACTAACTATGGCTACACCTTC. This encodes CASSLYKGGPTTNYGYTF.

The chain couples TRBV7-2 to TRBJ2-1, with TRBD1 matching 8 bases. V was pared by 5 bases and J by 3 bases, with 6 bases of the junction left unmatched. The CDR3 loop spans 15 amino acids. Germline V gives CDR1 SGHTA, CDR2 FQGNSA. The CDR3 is CASSLGQGVYNEQFF. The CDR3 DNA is TGTGCCAGCAGCCTCGGACAGGGTGTCTACAATGAGCAGTTCTTC.

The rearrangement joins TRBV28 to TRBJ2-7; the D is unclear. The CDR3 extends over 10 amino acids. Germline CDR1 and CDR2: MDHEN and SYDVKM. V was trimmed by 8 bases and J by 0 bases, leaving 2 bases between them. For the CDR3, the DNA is TGTGCCAGCGGCTCCTACGAGCAGTACGTC. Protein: CASGSYEQYV.

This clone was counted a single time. CDR3 protein: CASSYASGPPTDTQYF. As DNA, the CDR3 is TGTGCCAGCAGTTACGCTAGCGGGCCCCCCACAGATACGCAGTATTTT. This chain uses TRBV6-2 or TRBV6-3 with TRBJ2-3, with 8 positions matching TRBD2. CDR1 is MNHEY, CDR2 SVGEGT, per germline. J was trimmed by 2 bases and V by 2 bases; bases with no gene match: 6. This CDR3 spans 16 amino acids.